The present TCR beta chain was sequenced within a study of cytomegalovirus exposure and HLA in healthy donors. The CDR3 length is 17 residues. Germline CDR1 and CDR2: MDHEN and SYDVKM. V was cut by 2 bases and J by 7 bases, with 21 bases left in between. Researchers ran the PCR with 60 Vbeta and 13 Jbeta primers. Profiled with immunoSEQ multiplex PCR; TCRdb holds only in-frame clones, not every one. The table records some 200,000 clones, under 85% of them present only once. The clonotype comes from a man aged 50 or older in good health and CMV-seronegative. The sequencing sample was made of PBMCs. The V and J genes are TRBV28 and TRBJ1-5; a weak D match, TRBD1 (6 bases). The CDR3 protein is CASSLRTWRGAGQPQHF. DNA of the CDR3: TGTGCCAGCAGTTTAAGGACATGGCGGGGGGCTGGACAGCCCCAGCATTTT. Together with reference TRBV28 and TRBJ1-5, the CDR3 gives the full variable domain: DVKVTQSSRYLVKRTGEKVFLECVQDMDHENMFWYRQDPGLGLRLIYFSYDVKMKEKGDIPEGYSVSREKKERFSLILESASTNQTSMYLCASSLRTWRGAGQPQHFGDGTRLSIL.